Each of the 12 T cell receptor beta chains below was sequenced from the same sample in a study of vaccination effects on CD4 cells after COVID-19. CD4+ T cells specific for antigen were expanded with viral peptide pools by the ViraFEST assay before sequencing. CD4+ T cells were isolated after around 10 days of culture. No antigen is known for these receptors. The protocol was immunoSEQ multiplex PCR, while the TCRdb copy is restricted to in-frame clones and leaves out a portion. Among about 54,000 clones listed, roughly 76% were seen once. The sequenced sample was CD4+ T cells from PBMCs cultured with HCoV-229E spike peptides, obtained before COVID-19 vaccination. These receptors all come from a human donor who received a COVID-19 vaccine.

This clone was observed a handful of times. This chain uses TRBV2 with TRBJ1-1; TRBD1 is a possible D gene (5 bases). With 7 bases removed from V and 1 base from J, the gap between germline ends came to 10 bases. Per germline, CDR1 SNHLY and CDR2 FYNNEI. This CDR3 spans 13 amino acids. This CDR3 is CASKGQRNTEAFF. The CDR3 DNA reads as TGTGCCAGCAAGGGGCAGCGGAACACTGAAGCTTTCTTT.

The chain combines TRBV29-1 with TRBJ2-1, with D tentatively TRBD1 (5 bases). V was pared by 2 bases and J by 2 bases, with 10 bases between. In germline, CDR1 is SQVTM, CDR2 ANQGSEA. The CDR3 length is 14 residues. The CDR3, as DNA: TGCAGCGTTGAAATGGGGCCGCCCTACAATGAGCAGTTCTTC. The encoded protein is CSVEMGPPYNEQFF.

The chain couples TRBV12-5 to TRBJ2-5; D tentatively reads TRBD1 or TRBD2 (5 bases each). The germline V gene has CDR1 LGHNT and CDR2 FRNRAP. The V end was cut by 5 bases, the J end by 1 base, with 11 bases between. CDR3 length: 14 residues. The chain's CDR3 is CASGQGTSQETQYF. The CDR3 DNA is TGTGCTAGTGGTCAAGGGACCAGCCAAGAGACCCAGTACTTC.

The sample holds a few counts of this clone. The chain employs TRBV7-3 and TRBJ2-1; TRBD2 matches at 7 bases. The CDR3 contains 15 residues. CDR1 and CDR2 from the germline V gene are SGHTA and FQGTGA. V lost 5 bases, J lost 2 bases, and 6 bases stayed unmatched. The CDR3: CASSPLGGAYNEQFF. As DNA, the CDR3 is TGTGCCAGCAGCCCTTTGGGGGGGGCCTACAATGAGCAGTTCTTC.

As to this clone: Different DNA sequences within this sample yield the same CDR3. The V and J genes are TRBV5-1 and TRBJ2-3, with no clear D. Between the trimmed V and J ends, which lost 0 bases and 3 bases, there was a span of 2 bases. The CDR3 is 12 residues long. Germline V gene sequence: CDR1 SGHRS, CDR2 YFSETQ. CDR3 in amino acids: CASSLETDTQYF. The CDR3, as DNA: TGCGCCAGCAGCTTGGAGACAGATACGCAGTATTTT.

This clone appeared once. The CDR3 DNA follows: TGTGCCTGGAGCGCAGGTTTGAGTCAGCCCCAGCATTTT. Residues: CAWSAGLSQPQHF. This chain uses TRBV30 with TRBJ1-5, with unresolved D. CDR1 and CDR2 from the germline V gene are GTSNPN and SVGIG (reference sequence). The CDR3 consists of 13 residues. Between the trimmed V and J ends, which lost 3 bases and 6 bases, there was a span of 12 bases.

The chain employs TRBV28 and TRBJ1-5, with 9 bases identical to TRBD1. The CDR3 runs to 12 residues. The ends lost 6 bases at V and 6 bases at J; junction bases unmatched: 0. CDR1 is MDHEN and CDR2 is SYDVKM in the germline V gene. CDR3 sequence (DNA): TGTGCCAGCAGACAGGGGGCTCAGCCCCAGCATTTT. Translating it yields CASRQGAQPQHF.

This clone was seen a single time. The chain is built from TRBV24-1 and TRBJ2-5, with D perhaps matching TRBD1 (6 bases). This CDR3 comprises 14 residues. The germline gives CDR1 KGHDR, CDR2 SFDVKD. Between the trimmed V and J ends, which lost 3 bases and 5 bases, there was a span of 12 bases. The CDR3 region has the DNA TGTGCCACCAGTGATAGGGGGACAAGCGAGACCCAGTACTTC. This translates into CATSDRGTSETQYF.

The genes are TRBV5-1 and TRBJ2-5; TRBD1 matches 11 bases. The CDR3 length is 16 residues. V gave up 1 base and J gave up 4 bases; unmatched junction bases: 6. Germline CDR1 is SGHRS and CDR2 is YFSETQ. CDR3 residues: CASSLLLDRGRETQYF. CDR3 nucleotides: TGCGCCAGCAGCTTGTTGTTGGACAGGGGGCGAGAGACCCAGTACTTC.

V is TRBV6-5 and J is TRBJ2-6, with a tentative D call TRBD1 (5 bases). This CDR3 spans 14 amino acids. Germline V gives CDR1 MNHEY, CDR2 SVGAGI. V gave up 6 bases and J gave up 0 bases, with 6 bases separating them. The CDR3 spells CASSTGSGANVLTF. CDR3 nucleotide sequence: TGTGCCAGCAGCACAGGCTCTGGGGCCAACGTCCTGACTTTC.

This sequence joins TRBV28 and TRBJ2-5; TRBD2 agrees at 7 bases. Germline values: CDR1 MDHEN, CDR2 SYDVKM. Trimming cost V 6 bases and J 1 base; bases outside gene matches: 5. The CDR3 length is 14 residues. The CDR3 DNA follows: TGTGCCAGCAGCCGGGGGGACTCCCAAGAGACCCAGTACTTC. Its protein product is CASSRGDSQETQYF. Supplemented by reference TRBV28 and TRBJ2-5, the full variable domain reads DVKVTQSSRYLVKRTGEKVFLECVQDMDHENMFWYRQDPGLGLRLIYFSYDVKMKEKGDIPEGYSVSREKKERFSLILESASTNQTSMYLCASSRGDSQETQYFGPGTRLLVL.

A single count supports this clone. J is TRBJ2-1 and V is TRBV5-1; D could derive from TRBD1 or TRBD2 (6 bases each). Germline V gene lookup returns CDR1 SGHRS and CDR2 YFSETQ. The CDR3 is 15 residues long. Trimming removed 4 bases from V and 0 bases from J, with 11 bases in between. CDR3 coding DNA: TGCGCCAGCAGCGCCGGGGGCATCTCCTACAATGAGCAGTTCTTC. This encodes CASSAGGISYNEQFF.